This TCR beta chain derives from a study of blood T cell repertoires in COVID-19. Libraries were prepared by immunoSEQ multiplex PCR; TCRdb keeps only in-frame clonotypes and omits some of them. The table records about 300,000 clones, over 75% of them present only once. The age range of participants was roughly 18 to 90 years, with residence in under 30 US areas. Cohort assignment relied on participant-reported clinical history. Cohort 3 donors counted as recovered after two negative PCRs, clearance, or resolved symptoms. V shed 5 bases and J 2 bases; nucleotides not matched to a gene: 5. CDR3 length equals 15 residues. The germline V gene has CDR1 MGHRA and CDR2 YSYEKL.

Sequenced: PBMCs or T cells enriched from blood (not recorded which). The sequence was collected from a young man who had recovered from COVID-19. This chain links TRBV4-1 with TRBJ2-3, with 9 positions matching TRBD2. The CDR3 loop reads CASSSLAGATDTQYF. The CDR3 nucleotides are TGCGCCAGCAGCTCACTAGCGGGTGCCACAGATACGCAGTATTTT.